The next 3 T cell receptor beta chains were all read from a single sample in a study of T cell responses to AZD1222 COVID-19 vaccine. The data were produced by immunoSEQ multiplex PCR, yet TCRdb's version contains in-frame clones alone and is incomplete. The sample lists about 140,000 clones, 80% to 95% seen once, with 2.8% in the top ten. The starting material was peripheral blood, obtained on day 0 of AZD1222 vaccination. Source of these receptors: an adult in good health.

This chain uses TRBV19 with TRBJ2-7; TRBD1 agrees at 7 bases. There are 13 residues in the CDR3. Trimming removed 6 bases from V and 4 bases from J; junction bases left unmatched: 6. Per the germline V gene, CDR1 is LNHDA and CDR2 is SQIVND (reference sequence). The CDR3 protein is CASRKQGEYEQYF. The CDR3 DNA is TGTGCCAGTAGAAAGCAGGGGGAATACGAGCAGTACTTC. The complete variable domain, with remaining parts taken from reference TRBV19 and TRBJ2-7, reads DGGITQSPKYLFRKEGQNVTLSCEQNLNHDAMYWYRQDPGQGLRLIYYSQIVNDFQKGDIAEGYSVSREKKESFPLTVTSAQKNPTAFYLCASRKQGEYEQYFGPGTRLTVT.

This clone was recorded once. The chain combines TRBV9 with TRBJ1-4, with unresolved D. With 0 bases removed from V and 0 bases from J, the gap between germline ends came to 15 bases. Germline CDR1 SGDLS, CDR2 YYNGEE. The CDR3 is 18 residues long. CDR3 DNA sequence: TGTGCCAGCAGCGTAGCAGCGGAGCCTATTGCAACTAATGAAAAACTGTTTTTT. Residues: CASSVAAEPIATNEKLFF.

With regard to this clone: Other DNA variants within this sample encode the same CDR3. The CDR3 region has the DNA TGTGCCAGCAGCACCAGGGGCCTGAATGAAAAACTGTTTTTT. This translates into CASSTRGLNEKLFF. The V and J genes are TRBV28 and TRBJ1-4; a possible D gene is TRBD1 (6 bases). The CDR3 is 14 residues long. Trimming removed 6 bases at V and 5 bases at J, with 13 bases between. CDR1 is MDHEN and CDR2 is SYDVKM in the germline V gene. Full variable domain (remainder filled in from reference TRBV28 and TRBJ1-4): DVKVTQSSRYLVKRTGEKVFLECVQDMDHENMFWYRQDPGLGLRLIYFSYDVKMKEKGDIPEGYSVSREKKERFSLILESASTNQTSMYLCASSTRGLNEKLFFGSGTQLSVL.